Only a few counts were recorded for the clone carrying this T cell receptor beta chain. The data are from a study of T-cell reconstitution after alpha-beta-depleted transplantation in children. The J segment lost 1 base and the V segment lost 4 bases, leaving 3 bases of the junction unmatched. The V gene's germline CDR1 is KGHSH and CDR2 LQKENI. This CDR3 spans 14 amino acids. During its preparation, the TCRbeta library received unique molecular identifiers. TCRdb re-derived calls from the PCR reads in MiXCR, one entry per CDR3 protein. The top ten hold over 4.5% of the sample, which has 440,000 or so distinct CDR3 sequences, approximately 10% seen once.

The TCR comes from a human donor who donated a stem cell graft to a child with acute myeloid leukemia. Sample: PBMCs from the stem cell graft donor, taken from the stem cell graft. The rearrangement joins TRBV18 to TRBJ1-1; TRBD1 aligns across 7 bases. DNA of the CDR3: TGTGCCAGCTCACGGGGACAGACGAACACTGAAGCTTTCTTT. Its translation: CASSRGQTNTEAFF.